What follows are 9 T cell receptor beta chains derived from one specimen sequenced in a study of blood T cell repertoires in COVID-19. Some clones are missing from TCRdb's copy, which holds only in-frame ones; the method was immunoSEQ multiplex PCR. The repertoire holds roughly 170,000 clones, with 85% as singletons. The sequenced sample was peripheral blood. Receptors were obtained from a woman in her fifties or sixties with COVID-19, enrolled during active disease.

This clone has a single count. The rearrangement joins TRBV7-9 to TRBJ2-3; D perhaps matches TRBD2 (6 bases). Looked up from germline, CDR1 is SEHNR and CDR2 is FQNEAQ (reference sequence). CDR3 length: 13 residues. Trimming took 5 bases from V and 6 from J, leaving 12 bases between them. The CDR3 region has the DNA TGTGCCAGCAGCACCGGACTAAGGGATACGCAGTATTTT. This sequence encodes CASSTGLRDTQYF.

The CDR3 here is CASSLRTGTYEQYF. In nucleotides, the CDR3 is TGTGCCAGCAGCTTAAGGACGGGAACCTACGAGCAGTACTTC. The genes are TRBV11-3 and TRBJ2-7; weak D call: TRBD2 (5 bases). V was cut by 2 bases and J by 2 bases, with 10 bases left in between. The CDR3 covers 14 residues. The germline gives CDR1 SGHNT, CDR2 YENEEA.

V is TRBV19 and J is TRBJ2-7, with D perhaps TRBD2 (6 bases). V was cut by 4 bases and J by 2 bases, with 9 bases left in between. Germline V CDR1 and CDR2: LNHDA, SQIVND (reference sequence). CDR3 length: 13 residues. The CDR3 DNA reads TGTGCCAGTAGTAGCGGGGAAGCCTACGAGCAGTACTTC. Protein: CASSSGEAYEQYF.

The chain carries TRBV13 and TRBJ2-3, with 11 bases matching TRBD2. The CDR3 is 17 amino acids. Germline V lookup: CDR1 PRHDT, CDR2 FYEKMQ (reference sequence). Unmatched junction bases numbered 2, after V lost 0 bases and J lost 0 bases. CDR3 amino acids: CASSLGLAGGSTDTQYF. CDR3 in DNA: TGTGCCAGCAGCTTAGGGCTAGCGGGGGGAAGCACAGATACGCAGTATTTT. Combining the CDR3 with reference TRBV13 and TRBJ2-3 gives the whole variable domain AAGVIQSPRHLIKEKRETATLKCYPIPRHDTVYWYQQGPGQDPQFLISFYEKMQSDKGSIPDRFSAQQFSDYHSELNMSSLELGDSALYFCASSLGLAGGSTDTQYFGPGTRLTVL.

This clone was observed a few times. The rearrangement uses TRBV7-9 and TRBJ1-5; 7 bases match TRBD1. CDR3 length: 14 amino acids. From germline, CDR1 is SEHNR and CDR2 FQNEAQ (reference sequence). V lost 6 bases and J lost 5; bases outside the gene matches: 7. CDR3: CASSRTGPHQPQHF. The CDR3 region has the DNA TGTGCCAGCAGTCGGACAGGCCCGCATCAGCCCCAGCATTTT.

The chain joins TRBV12-3 or TRBV12-4 to TRBJ2-7, with 8 bases identical to TRBD1. The CDR3 runs 13 residues. The V and J ends lost 6 bases and 4 bases, in that order; junction bases with no gene match: 5. In nucleotides, the CDR3 is TGTGCCAGCAGGGAGACAGGGGATTACGAGCAGTACTTC. Amino acid sequence: CASRETGDYEQYF.

The sample holds a few counts of this clone. The genes are TRBV20-1 and TRBJ2-2; TRBD2 agrees at 7 bases. This CDR3 region has 14 residues. Per germline, CDR1 DFQATT and CDR2 SNEGSKA (reference sequence). With 3 bases clipped from V and 1 base from J, the junction kept 2 bases outside the gene matches. DNA for the CDR3: TGCAGTGCTAGTGCTAGCGGGAACACCGGGGAGCTGTTTTTT. Protein sequence: CSASASGNTGELFF.

The table lists this clone with a few counts. This chain links TRBV3-1 (or the pseudogene TRBV3-2) with TRBJ2-7; TRBD1 aligns across 11 bases. The ends lost 4 bases at V and 6 bases at J; junction bases unmatched: 5. CDR1 and CDR2 (germline): LGHDT, YNNKEL (reference sequence). The CDR3 has 14 residues. In DNA, the CDR3 is TGTGCCAGCAGCCCGGACAGGGGGCGAAGCGAGCAGTACTTC. It yields the protein CASSPDRGRSEQYF.

V gene TRBV6-2 or TRBV6-3 combines with J gene TRBJ1-6; D is unclear. The CDR3 covers 14 residues. The V end lost 0 bases, the J end lost 8 bases, and 8 bases lay between the germline ends. Germline lookup yields CDR1 MNHEY and CDR2 SVGEGT. The CDR3 sequence is CASSYSFGDSPLHF. The DNA of the CDR3 is TGTGCCAGCAGTTACTCGTTCGGGGATTCACCCCTCCACTTT.